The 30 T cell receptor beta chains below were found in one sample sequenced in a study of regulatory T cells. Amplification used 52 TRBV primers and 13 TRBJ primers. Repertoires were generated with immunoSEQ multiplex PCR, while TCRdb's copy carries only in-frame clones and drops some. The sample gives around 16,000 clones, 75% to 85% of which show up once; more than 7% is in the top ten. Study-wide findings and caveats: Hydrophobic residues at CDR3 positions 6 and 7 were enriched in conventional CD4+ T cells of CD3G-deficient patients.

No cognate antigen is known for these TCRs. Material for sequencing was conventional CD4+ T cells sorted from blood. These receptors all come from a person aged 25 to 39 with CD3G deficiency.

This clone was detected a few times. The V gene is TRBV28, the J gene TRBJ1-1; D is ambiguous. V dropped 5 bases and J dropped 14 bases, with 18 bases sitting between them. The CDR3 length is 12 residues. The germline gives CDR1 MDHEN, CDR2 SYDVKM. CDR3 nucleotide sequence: TGTGCCAGCAGTACCCTAAGACGGCAGGCGTTCTTT. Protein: CASSTLRRQAFF.

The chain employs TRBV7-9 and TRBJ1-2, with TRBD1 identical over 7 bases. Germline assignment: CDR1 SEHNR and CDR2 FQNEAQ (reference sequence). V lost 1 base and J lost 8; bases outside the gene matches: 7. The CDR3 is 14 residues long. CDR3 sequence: CASSLGQGSSGYTF. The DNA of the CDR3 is TGTGCCAGCAGCTTAGGACAGGGATCCAGCGGCTACACCTTC.

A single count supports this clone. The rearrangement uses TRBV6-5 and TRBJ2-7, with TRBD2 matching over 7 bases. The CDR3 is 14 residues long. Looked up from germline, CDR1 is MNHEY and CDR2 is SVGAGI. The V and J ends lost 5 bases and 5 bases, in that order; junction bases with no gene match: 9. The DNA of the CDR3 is TGTGCCAGCAGTAGGGACTATTCGGCCCACGAGCAGTACTTC. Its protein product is CASSRDYSAHEQYF.

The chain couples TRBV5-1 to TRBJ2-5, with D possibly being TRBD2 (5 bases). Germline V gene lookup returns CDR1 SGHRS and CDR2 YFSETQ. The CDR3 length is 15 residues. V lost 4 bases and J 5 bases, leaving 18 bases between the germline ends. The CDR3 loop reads CASSPGVQPMETQYF. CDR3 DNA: TGCGCCAGCAGCCCCGGGGTCCAGCCAATGGAGACCCAGTACTTC.

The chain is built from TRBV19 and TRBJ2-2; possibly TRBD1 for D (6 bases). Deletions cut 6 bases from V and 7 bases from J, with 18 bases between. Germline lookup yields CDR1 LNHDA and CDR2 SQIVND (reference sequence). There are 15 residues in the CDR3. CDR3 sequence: CASSRTGTRGGELFF. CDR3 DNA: TGTGCCAGTAGCCGCACGGGGACAAGAGGCGGGGAGCTGTTTTTT.

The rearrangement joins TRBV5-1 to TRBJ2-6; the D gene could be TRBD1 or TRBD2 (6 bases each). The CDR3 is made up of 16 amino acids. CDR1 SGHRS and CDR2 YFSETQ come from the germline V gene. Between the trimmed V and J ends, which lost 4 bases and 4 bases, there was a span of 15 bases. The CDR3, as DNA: TGCGCCAGCAGCACCGAGTGGGGGGCCGGGGCCAACGTCCTGACTTTC. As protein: CASSTEWGAGANVLTF.

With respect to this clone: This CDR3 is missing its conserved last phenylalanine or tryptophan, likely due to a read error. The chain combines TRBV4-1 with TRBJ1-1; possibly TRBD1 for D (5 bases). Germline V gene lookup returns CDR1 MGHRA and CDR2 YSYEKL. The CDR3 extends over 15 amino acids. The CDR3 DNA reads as TGCGCCACCAGCCTCGACTTTGGGGGGGGTACTGAAGCTTTCCTT. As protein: CATSLDFGGGTEAFL.

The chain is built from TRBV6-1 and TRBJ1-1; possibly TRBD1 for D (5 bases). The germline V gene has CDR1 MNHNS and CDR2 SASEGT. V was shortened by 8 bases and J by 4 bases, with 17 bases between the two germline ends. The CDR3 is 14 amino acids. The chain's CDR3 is CASGVGGFGTEAFF. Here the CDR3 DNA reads TGTGCCAGCGGGGTGGGGGGGTTTGGCACTGAAGCTTTCTTT.

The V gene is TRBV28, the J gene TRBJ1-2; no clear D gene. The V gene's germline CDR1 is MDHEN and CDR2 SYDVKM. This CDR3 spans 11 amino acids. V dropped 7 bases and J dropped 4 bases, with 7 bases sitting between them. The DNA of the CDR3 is TGTGCCAGCACCTCGGGCTATGGCTACACCTTC. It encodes CASTSGYGYTF.

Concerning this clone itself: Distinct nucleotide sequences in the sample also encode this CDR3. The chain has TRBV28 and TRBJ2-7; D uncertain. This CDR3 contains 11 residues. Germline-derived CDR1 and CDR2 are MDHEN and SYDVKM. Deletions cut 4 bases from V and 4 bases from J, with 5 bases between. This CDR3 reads CASSSLYEQYF. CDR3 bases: TGTGCCAGCAGTTCATTATACGAGCAGTACTTC.

The DNA of the CDR3 is TGTGCCAGCAGCTTAGTTGCCGGGACAGGGGGCTTCGGCGGGGAGCTGTTTTTT. Translating gives CASSLVAGTGGFGGELFF. The chain is built from TRBV7-9 and TRBJ2-2; TRBD1 agrees at 12 bases. In germline, CDR1 is SEHNR, CDR2 FQNEAQ (reference sequence). The CDR3 consists of 18 residues. The V and J ends lost 1 base and 7 bases, in that order; junction bases with no gene match: 10.

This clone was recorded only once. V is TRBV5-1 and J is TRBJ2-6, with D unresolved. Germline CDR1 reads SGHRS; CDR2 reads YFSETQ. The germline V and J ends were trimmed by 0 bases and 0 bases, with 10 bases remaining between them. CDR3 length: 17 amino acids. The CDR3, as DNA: TGCGCCAGCAGCTTGGCCTCGCGAACCTCTGGGGCCAACGTCCTGACTTTC. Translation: CASSLASRTSGANVLTF.

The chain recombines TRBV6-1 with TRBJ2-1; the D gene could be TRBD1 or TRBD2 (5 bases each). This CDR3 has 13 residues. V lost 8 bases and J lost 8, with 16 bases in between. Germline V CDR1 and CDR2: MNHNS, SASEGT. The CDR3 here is CASRQGVTHEQFF. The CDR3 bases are TGTGCCAGCCGGCAGGGAGTAACGCATGAGCAGTTCTTC.

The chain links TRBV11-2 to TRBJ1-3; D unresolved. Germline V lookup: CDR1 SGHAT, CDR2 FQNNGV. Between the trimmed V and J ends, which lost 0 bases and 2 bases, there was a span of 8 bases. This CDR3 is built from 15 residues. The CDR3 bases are TGTGCCAGCAGCTTAGATCAAAGGGCTGGAAACACCATATATTTT. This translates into CASSLDQRAGNTIYF.

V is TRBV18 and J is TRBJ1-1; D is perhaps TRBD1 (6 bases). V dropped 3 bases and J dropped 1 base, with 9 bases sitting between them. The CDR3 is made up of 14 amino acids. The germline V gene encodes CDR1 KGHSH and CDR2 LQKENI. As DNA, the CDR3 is TGTGCCAGCTCACCCGGACAGCCGAACACTGAAGCTTTCTTT. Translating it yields CASSPGQPNTEAFF. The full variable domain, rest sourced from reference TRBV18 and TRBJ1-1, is NAGVMQNPRHLVRRRGQEARLRCSPMKGHSHVYWYRQLPEEGLKFMVYLQKENIIDESGMPKERFSAEFPKEGPSILRIQQVVRGDSAAYFCASSPGQPNTEAFFGQGTRLTVV.

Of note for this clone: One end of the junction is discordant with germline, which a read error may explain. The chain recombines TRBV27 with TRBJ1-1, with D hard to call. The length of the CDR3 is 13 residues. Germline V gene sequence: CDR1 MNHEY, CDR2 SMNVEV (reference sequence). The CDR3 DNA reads TGTGCCAGCAGTTTCAACGGCCGGATGAATCTTCTGTTT. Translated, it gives CASSFNGRMNLLF.

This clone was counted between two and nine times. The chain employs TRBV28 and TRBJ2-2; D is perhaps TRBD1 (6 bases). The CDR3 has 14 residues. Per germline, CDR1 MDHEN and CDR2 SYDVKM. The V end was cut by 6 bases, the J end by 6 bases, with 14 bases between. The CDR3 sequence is CASSRGQVAGELFF. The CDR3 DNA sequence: TGTGCCAGCAGCCGGGGACAAGTGGCCGGGGAGCTGTTTTTT.

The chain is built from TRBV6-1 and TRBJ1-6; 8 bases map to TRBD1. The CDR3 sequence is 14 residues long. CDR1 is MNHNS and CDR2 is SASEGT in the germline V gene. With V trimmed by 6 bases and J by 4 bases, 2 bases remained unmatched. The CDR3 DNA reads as TGTGCCAGCAGGCGACAGGGGTATAATTCACCCCTCCACTTT. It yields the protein CASRRQGYNSPLHF.

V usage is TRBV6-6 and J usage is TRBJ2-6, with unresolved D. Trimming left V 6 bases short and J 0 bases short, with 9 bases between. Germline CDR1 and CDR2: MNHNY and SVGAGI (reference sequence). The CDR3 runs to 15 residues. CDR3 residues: CASSQPASGANVLTF. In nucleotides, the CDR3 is TGTGCCAGCAGCCAACCTGCCTCTGGGGCCAACGTCCTGACTTTC.

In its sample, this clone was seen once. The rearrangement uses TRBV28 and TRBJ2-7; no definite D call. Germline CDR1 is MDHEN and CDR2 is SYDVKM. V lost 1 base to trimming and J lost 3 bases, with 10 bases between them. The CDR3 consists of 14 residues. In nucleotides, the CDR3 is TGTGCCAGCAGTTTATCAGGAGCCTTCTACGAGCAGTACTTC. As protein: CASSLSGAFYEQYF. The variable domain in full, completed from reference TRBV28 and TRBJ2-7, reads DVKVTQSSRYLVKRTGEKVFLECVQDMDHENMFWYRQDPGLGLRLIYFSYDVKMKEKGDIPEGYSVSREKKERFSLILESASTNQTSMYLCASSLSGAFYEQYFGPGTRLTVT.

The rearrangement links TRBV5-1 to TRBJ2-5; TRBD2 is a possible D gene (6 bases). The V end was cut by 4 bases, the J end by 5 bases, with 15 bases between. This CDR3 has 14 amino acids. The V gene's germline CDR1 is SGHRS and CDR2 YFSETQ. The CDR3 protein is CASSPGDPGETQYF. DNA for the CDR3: TGCGCCAGCAGCCCGGGGGATCCGGGGGAGACCCAGTACTTC.

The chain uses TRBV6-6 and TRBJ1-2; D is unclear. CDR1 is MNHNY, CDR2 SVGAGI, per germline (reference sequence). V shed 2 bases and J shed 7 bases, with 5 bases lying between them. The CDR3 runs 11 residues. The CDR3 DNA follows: TGTGCCAGCAGTTACAATCGTGGCTACACCTTC. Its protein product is CASSYNRGYTF.

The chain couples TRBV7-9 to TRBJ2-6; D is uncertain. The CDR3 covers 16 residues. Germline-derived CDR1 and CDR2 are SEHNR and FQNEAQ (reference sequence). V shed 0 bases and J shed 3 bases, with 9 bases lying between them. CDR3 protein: CASSLAVPSGANVLTF. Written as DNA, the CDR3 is TGTGCCAGCAGCTTAGCGGTCCCAAGTGGGGCCAACGTCCTGACTTTC.

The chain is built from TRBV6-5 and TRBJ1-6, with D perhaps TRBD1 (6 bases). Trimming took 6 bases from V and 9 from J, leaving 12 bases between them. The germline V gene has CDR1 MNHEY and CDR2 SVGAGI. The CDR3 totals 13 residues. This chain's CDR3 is CASSPGQRSPLHF. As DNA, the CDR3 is TGTGCCAGCAGCCCGGGACAACGTTCACCCCTCCACTTT.

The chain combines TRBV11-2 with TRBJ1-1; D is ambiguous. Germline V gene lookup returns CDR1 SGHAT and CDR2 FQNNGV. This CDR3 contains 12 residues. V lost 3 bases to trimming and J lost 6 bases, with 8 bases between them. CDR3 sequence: CASSLSASEAFF. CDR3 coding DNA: TGTGCCAGCAGCTTGTCTGCTTCTGAAGCTTTCTTT.

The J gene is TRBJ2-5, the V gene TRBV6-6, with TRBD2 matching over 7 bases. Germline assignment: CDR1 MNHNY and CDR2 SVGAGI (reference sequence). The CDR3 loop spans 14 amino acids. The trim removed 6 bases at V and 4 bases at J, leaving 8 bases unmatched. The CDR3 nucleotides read TGTGCCAGCAGCCTAGCGGTGGGAGGAGAGACCCAGTACTTC. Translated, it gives CASSLAVGGETQYF.

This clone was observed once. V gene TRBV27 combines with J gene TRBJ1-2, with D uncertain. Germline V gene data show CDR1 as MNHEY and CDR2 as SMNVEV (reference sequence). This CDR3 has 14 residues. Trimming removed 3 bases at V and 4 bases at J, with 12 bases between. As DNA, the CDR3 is TGTGCCAGCAGTTTCCGGTTCGGCGGCTATGGCTACACCTTC. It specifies CASSFRFGGYGYTF.

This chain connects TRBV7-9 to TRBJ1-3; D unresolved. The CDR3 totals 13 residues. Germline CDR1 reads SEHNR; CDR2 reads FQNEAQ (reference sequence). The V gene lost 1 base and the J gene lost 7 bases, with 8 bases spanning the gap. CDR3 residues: CASSLDARNTIYF. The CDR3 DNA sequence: TGTGCCAGCAGCTTAGACGCCCGGAACACCATATATTTT.

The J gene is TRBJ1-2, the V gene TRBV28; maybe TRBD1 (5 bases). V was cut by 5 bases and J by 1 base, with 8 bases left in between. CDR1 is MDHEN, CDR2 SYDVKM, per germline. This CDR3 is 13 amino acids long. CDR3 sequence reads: CASSGGHNYGYTF. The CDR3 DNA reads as TGTGCCAGCAGTGGCGGACATAACTATGGCTACACCTTC.

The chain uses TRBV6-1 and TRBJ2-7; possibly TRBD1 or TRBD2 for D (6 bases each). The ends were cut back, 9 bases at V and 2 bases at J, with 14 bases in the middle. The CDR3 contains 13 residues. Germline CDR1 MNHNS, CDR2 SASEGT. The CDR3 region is CASSTGGAYEQYF. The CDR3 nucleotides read TGTGCCAGTAGTACCGGGGGCGCCTACGAGCAGTACTTC.